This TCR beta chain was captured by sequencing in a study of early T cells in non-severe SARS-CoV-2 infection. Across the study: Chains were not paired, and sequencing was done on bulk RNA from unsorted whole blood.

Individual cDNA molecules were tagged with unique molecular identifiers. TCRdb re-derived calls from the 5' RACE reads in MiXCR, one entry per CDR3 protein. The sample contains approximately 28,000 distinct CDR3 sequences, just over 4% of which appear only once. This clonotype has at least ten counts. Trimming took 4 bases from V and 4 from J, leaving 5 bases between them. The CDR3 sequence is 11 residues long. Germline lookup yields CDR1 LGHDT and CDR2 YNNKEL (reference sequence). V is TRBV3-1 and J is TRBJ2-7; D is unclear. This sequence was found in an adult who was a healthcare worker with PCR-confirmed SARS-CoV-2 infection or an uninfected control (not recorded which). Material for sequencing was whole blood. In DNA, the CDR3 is TGTGCCAGCAGCCGCTCGTACGAGCAGTACTTC. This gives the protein CASSRSYEQYF.